Shown below are 21 T cell receptor beta chains from a single sample sequenced in a study of T-cell memory formation after mild COVID-19. TCRdb fed the 5' RACE reads into MiXCR, producing one record per CDR3 protein. Among about 140,000 distinct CDR3 sequences listed, less than 20% were seen once. Sequenced input: PBMCs or a T cell subset sorted from them (not recorded which). Source of these receptors: an adult woman who had mild COVID-19 (a few samples of this study predate the infection). Cell type and time point are not known.

The chain recombines TRBV11-2 with TRBJ1-2; 8 nucleotides agree with TRBD1. This CDR3 has 15 amino acids. V gave up 4 bases and J gave up 4 bases; unmatched junction bases: 8. Germline lookup yields CDR1 SGHAT and CDR2 FQNNGV. The CDR3 loop reads CASSSAGTGAYGYTF. The DNA of the CDR3 is TGTGCCAGCAGCTCCGCCGGGACAGGAGCCTATGGCTACACCTTC. Based on the CDR3 plus reference TRBV11-2 and TRBJ1-2, the full variable domain is EAGVAQSPRYKIIEKRQSVAFWCNPISGHATLYWYQQILGQGPKLLIQFQNNGVVDDSQLPKDRFSAERLKGVDSTLKIQPAKLEDSAVYLCASSSAGTGAYGYTFGSGTRLTVV.

The rearrangement joins TRBV6-6 to TRBJ2-1; TRBD2 aligns across 7 bases. The length of the CDR3 is 15 residues. The V segment lost 5 bases and the J segment 7 bases; nucleotides outside the gene matches: 11. Looked up from germline, CDR1 is MNHNY and CDR2 is SVGAGI (reference sequence). This chain's CDR3 is CASSEPGRLANEQFF. The CDR3 nucleotides read TGTGCCAGCAGTGAACCCGGTCGACTAGCAAATGAGCAGTTCTTC.

This clonotype was seen only a few times. CDR3 nucleotide sequence: TGCAGCGTTGTGGGCAGGGGAAATGGCTACACCTTC. Protein: CSVVGRGNGYTF. V gene TRBV29-1 combines with J gene TRBJ1-2, with D possibly matching TRBD1 (6 bases). Looked up from germline, CDR1 is SQVTM and CDR2 is ANQGSEA. Trimming stripped 4 bases from V and 6 bases from J, with 12 bases between. This CDR3 contains 12 residues.

This clonotype was detected a few times. This chain connects TRBV5-1 to TRBJ1-1; maybe TRBD1 (5 bases). Between the trimmed V and J ends, which lost 2 bases and 8 bases, there was a span of 10 bases. The CDR3 covers 12 residues. Germline values: CDR1 SGHRS, CDR2 YFSETQ. CDR3 in amino acids: CASSLPGPEAFF. Here the CDR3 DNA reads TGCGCCAGCAGCTTACCGGGACCCGAAGCTTTCTTT.

There are a few counts of this clonotype. The chain joins TRBV12-3 or TRBV12-4 to TRBJ2-7, with 12 bases that match TRBD2. The CDR3 is 14 residues long. After removal of 5 bases from V and 7 bases from J, the junction contained 6 bases not matched to a gene. CDR3 loop: CASSASGRVREQYF. CDR3 nucleotide sequence: TGTGCCAGCAGTGCTAGCGGGAGGGTGAGGGAGCAGTACTTC.

This clonotype has just a few counts. The J gene is TRBJ2-1, the V gene TRBV5-1; no clear D gene. This CDR3 has 15 residues. The V end lost 0 bases, the J end lost 2 bases, and 9 bases lay between the germline ends. From germline, CDR1 is SGHRS and CDR2 YFSETQ. Here the CDR3 DNA reads TGCGCCAGCAGCTTGGTTGCCGAAACCTACAATGAGCAGTTCTTC. Its translation is CASSLVAETYNEQFF. The whole variable domain, remainder taken from reference TRBV5-1 and TRBJ2-1, is KAGVTQTPRYLIKTRGQQVTLSCSPISGHRSVSWYQQTPGQGLQFLFEYFSETQRNKGNFPGRFSGRQFSNSRSEMNVSTLELGDSALYLCASSLVAETYNEQFFGPGTRLTVL.

This chain joins TRBV12-3 or TRBV12-4 and TRBJ1-1, with D possibly being TRBD1 (6 bases). The CDR3 is made up of 14 amino acids. The ends were cut back, 6 bases at V and 7 bases at J, with 18 bases in the middle. The chain's CDR3 is CASRAGGRGIEAFF. As DNA, the CDR3 is TGTGCCAGCAGGGCGGGGGGCAGAGGTATTGAAGCTTTCTTT.

This clonotype was observed a handful of times. This chain's CDR3 is CASSLALRASGEQFF. The CDR3 DNA is TGTGCCAGCAGCTTAGCGCTGCGGGCTAGCGGAGAGCAGTTCTTC. This sequence joins TRBV7-6 and TRBJ2-1, with 7 bases that match TRBD2. Trimming removed 0 bases from V and 10 bases from J; junction bases left unmatched: 9. CDR1 and CDR2 from the germline V gene are SGHVS and FNYEAQ. The CDR3 consists of 15 residues.

This clonotype has just a few counts. This sequence joins TRBV29-1 and TRBJ2-7, with 9 bases identical to TRBD1. The J segment lost 5 bases and the V segment lost 2 bases, leaving 4 bases of the junction unmatched. Germline-derived CDR1 and CDR2 are SQVTM and ANQGSEA. This CDR3 spans 13 amino acids. The CDR3 sequence is CSVEKDRGNEQYF. The CDR3 DNA is TGCAGCGTTGAAAAAGACAGGGGGAACGAGCAGTACTTC.

This clonotype has a count of ten or more. This chain connects TRBV11-2 to TRBJ2-1, with D tentatively TRBD2 (5 bases). Per germline, CDR1 SGHAT and CDR2 FQNNGV. The CDR3 has 15 amino acids. The V and J ends lost 1 base and 4 bases respectively, with 11 bases between them. The DNA for the CDR3 is TGTGCCAGCAGCTTAGTGGCTAGCCGTTACAATGAGCAGTTCTTC. Its translation: CASSLVASRYNEQFF.

This clonotype was observed a single time. The V and J genes are TRBV10-3 and TRBJ1-3; D possibly corresponds to TRBD1 (6 bases). Germline lookup yields CDR1 ENHRY and CDR2 SYGVKD. Between the trimmed V and J ends, which lost 9 bases and 0 bases, there was a span of 12 bases. The CDR3 runs 14 residues. This chain's CDR3 is CAMRGVSSGNTIYF. The CDR3 bases are TGTGCCATGAGGGGGGTGAGCTCTGGAAACACCATATATTTT.

The chain recombines TRBV4-3 with TRBJ2-3; TRBD1 is a possible D gene (7 bases). CDR3 length: 15 residues. Trimming pared 5 bases from V and 4 bases from J, leaving 16 bases between. Germline V CDR1 and CDR2: LGHNA, YSLEER. This CDR3 reads CASSSRQGEADTQYF. CDR3 coding DNA: TGCGCCAGCAGCTCCCGGCAGGGGGAGGCAGATACGCAGTATTTT.

The chain employs TRBV6-6 and TRBJ1-2; D is unresolved. CDR1 MNHNY and CDR2 SVGAGI come from the germline V gene (reference sequence). Trimming shortened V by 7 bases and J by 4 bases, and 7 bases separated the two germline ends. The CDR3 is 11 residues long. CDR3: CASNGLYGYTF. The CDR3 DNA reads as TGTGCCAGCAACGGCCTCTATGGCTACACCTTC.

CDR3 bases: TGTGCTAGTGGTTTGTCGGGAGGGACTAGACATGAGCAGTTCTTC. The encoded protein is CASGLSGGTRHEQFF. The chain couples TRBV12-5 to TRBJ2-1; 8 bases map to TRBD2. This CDR3 is built from 15 residues. The trim removed 2 bases at V and 8 bases at J, leaving 8 bases unmatched. The V gene's germline CDR1 is LGHNT and CDR2 FRNRAP.

The chain recombines TRBV30 with TRBJ1-5, with D possibly being TRBD1 (6 bases). CDR3 size: 18 residues. Germline CDR1 is GTSNPN and CDR2 is SVGIG (reference sequence). Trimming cost V 3 bases and J 0 bases, with 21 bases left between them. The CDR3 spells CAWSLGQPKVASNQPQHF. In DNA form, the CDR3 reads TGTGCCTGGAGCCTCGGACAGCCAAAGGTCGCTAGCAATCAGCCCCAGCATTTT.

The chain has TRBV5-4 and TRBJ1-4, with D perhaps TRBD1 (6 bases). The length of the CDR3 is 16 residues. Germline loops: CDR1 SGHNT, CDR2 YYREEE (reference sequence). V shed 3 bases and J shed 0 bases, with 12 bases lying between them. CDR3 protein: CASSWGAVSTNEKLFF. CDR3 DNA: TGTGCCAGCAGCTGGGGGGCAGTTTCAACTAATGAAAAACTGTTTTTT. Looking up the rest from reference TRBV5-4 and TRBJ1-4 gives the full variable domain: ETGVTQSPTHLIKTRGQQVTLRCSSQSGHNTVSWYQQALGQGPQFIFQYYREEENGRGNFPPRFSGLQFPNYSSELNVNALELDDSALYLCASSWGAVSTNEKLFFGSGTQLSVL.

The genes are TRBV5-1 and TRBJ1-4; the D gene is possibly TRBD1 (6 bases). V lost 4 bases, J lost 2 bases, and 12 bases lay in between. The V gene's germline CDR1 is SGHRS and CDR2 YFSETQ. The CDR3 totals 15 residues. CDR3: CASSPNRETNEKLFF. CDR3 sequence (DNA): TGCGCCAGCAGCCCTAACAGGGAGACTAATGAAAAACTGTTTTTT. The full variable domain, its missing parts supplied by reference TRBV5-1 and TRBJ1-4, is KAGVTQTPRYLIKTRGQQVTLSCSPISGHRSVSWYQQTPGQGLQFLFEYFSETQRNKGNFPGRFSGRQFSNSRSEMNVSTLELGDSALYLCASSPNRETNEKLFFGSGTQLSVL.

There are a few counts of this clonotype. This rearrangement joins TRBV29-1 to TRBJ2-7; D tentatively fits TRBD1 or TRBD2 (6 bases each). Germline V gives CDR1 SQVTM, CDR2 ANQGSEA. The CDR3 runs 15 residues. Trimming removed 3 bases from V and 3 bases from J, with 18 bases in between. The CDR3 region has the DNA TGCAGCGTTGATCGGTACGGGGGCCCTGGCTACGAGCAGTACTTC. Its protein is CSVDRYGGPGYEQYF.

Of note for this clonotype: No conserved phenylalanine or tryptophan ends this CDR3, so it is likely a read error. Because the CDR3's place on the DNA is in doubt, the DNA is left out and the CDR3 is given as listed by TCRdb. The rearrangement uses TRBV5-1 and TRBJ1-1; the table's D call, TRBD1, has no DNA check behind it. Germline V lookup: CDR1 SGHRS, CDR2 YFSETQ. The CDR3 is made up of 13 amino acids, end residues included. The CDR3: CASSFQPGQGAKV.

This chain links TRBV3-1 with TRBJ1-5; tentative D call: TRBD1 (5 bases). Trimming shortened V by 2 bases and J by 9 bases, and 11 bases separated the two germline ends. The CDR3 has 13 amino acids. CDR1 and CDR2 (germline): LGHDT, YNNKEL (reference sequence). CDR3 protein: CASSQNPGLPQHF. The CDR3 coding sequence is TGTGCCAGCAGCCAAAATCCAGGGTTGCCCCAGCATTTT.

For this clonotype: The germline gene is not matched at one end of the junction; a read error may be the cause. The chain combines TRBV20-1 with TRBJ2-1; D perhaps matches TRBD1 (6 bases). Germline loops: CDR1 DFQATT, CDR2 SNEGSKA (reference sequence). This CDR3 is built from 11 residues. DNA for the CDR3: TGCAGTGCTAGGGACCCGGACAGCGGTACCTTC. Residues: CSARDPDSGTF.